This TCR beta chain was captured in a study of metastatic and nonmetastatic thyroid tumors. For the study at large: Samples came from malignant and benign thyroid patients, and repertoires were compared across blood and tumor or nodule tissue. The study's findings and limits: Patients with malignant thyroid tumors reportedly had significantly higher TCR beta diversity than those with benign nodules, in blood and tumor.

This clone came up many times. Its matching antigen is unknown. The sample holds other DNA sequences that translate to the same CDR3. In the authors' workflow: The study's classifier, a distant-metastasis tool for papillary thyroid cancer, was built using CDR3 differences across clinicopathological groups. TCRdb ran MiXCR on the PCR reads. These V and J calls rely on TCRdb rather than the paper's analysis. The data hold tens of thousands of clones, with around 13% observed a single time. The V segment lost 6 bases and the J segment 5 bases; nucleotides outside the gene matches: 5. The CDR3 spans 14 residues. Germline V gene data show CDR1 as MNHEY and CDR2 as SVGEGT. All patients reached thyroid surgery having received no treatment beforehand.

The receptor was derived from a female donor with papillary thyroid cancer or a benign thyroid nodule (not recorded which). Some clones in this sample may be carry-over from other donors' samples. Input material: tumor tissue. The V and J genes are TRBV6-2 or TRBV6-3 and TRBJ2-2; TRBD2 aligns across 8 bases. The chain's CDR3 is CASSSSGGTGELFF. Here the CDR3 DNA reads TGTGCCAGCAGCTCTTCGGGAGGGACCGGGGAGCTGTTTTTT.